The subject of this entry is one TCR beta chain. This entry belongs to a study of control samples from healthy donors and cancer patients. Sequenced by immunoSEQ multiplex PCR; TCRdb stores in-frame clones only, minus some. This repertoire shows under 65,000 clones, approximately 83% found once; its top ten account for about 2.7%. The germline V gene encodes CDR1 MNHEY and CDR2 SMNVEV (reference sequence). Trimming took 6 bases from V and 4 from J, leaving 16 bases between them. This CDR3 has 15 amino acids. The specimen sequenced was PBMCs. This chain uses TRBV27 with TRBJ1-5; maybe TRBD1 (6 bases). The TCR sequence derives from a woman aged 45 to 65 with lung cancer. Here the CDR3 DNA reads TGTGCCAGCAGGACCGACAGAGGGGGAAATCAGCCCCAGCATTTT. Translating gives CASRTDRGGNQPQHF.